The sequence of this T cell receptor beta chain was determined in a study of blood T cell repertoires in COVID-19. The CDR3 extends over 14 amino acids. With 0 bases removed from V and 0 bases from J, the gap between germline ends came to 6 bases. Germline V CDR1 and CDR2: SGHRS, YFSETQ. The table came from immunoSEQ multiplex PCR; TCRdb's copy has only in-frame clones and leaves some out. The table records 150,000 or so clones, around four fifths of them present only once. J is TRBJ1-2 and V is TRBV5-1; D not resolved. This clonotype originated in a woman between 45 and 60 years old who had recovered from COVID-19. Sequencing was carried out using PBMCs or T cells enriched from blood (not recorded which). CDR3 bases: TGCGCCAGCAGCTTGGACAACCCTAACTATGGCTACACCTTC. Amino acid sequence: CASSLDNPNYGYTF.